The entry that follows covers one T cell receptor (beta chain) sequence. The data were obtained in a study of blood T cell repertoires in COVID-19. In the study's own analysis: Amplification of reference gene primers was used by the study to estimate nucleated cell counts. This table comes from immunoSEQ multiplex PCR, and its TCRdb copy is limited to in-frame clones, with some not included. D and trimming come from the DNA, and the V and J calls and clone size come from that table. The table records about 21,000 clones, around 89% of them present only once. Per germline, CDR1 SGHRS and CDR2 YFSETQ. Trimming pared 7 bases from V and 7 bases from J, leaving 11 bases between. CDR3 length: 11 amino acids.

The chain recombines TRBV5-1 with TRBJ1-2; D perhaps matches TRBD1 (5 bases). The material sequenced was peripheral blood. This clonotype was sampled from a man between 70 and 80 years old with active COVID-19. CDR3 protein: CASQNGAGYTF. CDR3 DNA: TGCGCCAGCCAGAATGGGGCTGGCTACACCTTC.